The clone carrying this TCR beta chain was counted ten times or more. At one of its ends the junction is not consistent with the germline gene, which may arise from a read error. The TCR beta CDR3 regions underwent amplification using RNA transcripts as the source. The primer set for the first-round RT-PCR of the TCR CDR3 was HTBI. TCRdb recomputed calls from the multiplex PCR reads with MiXCR, one row per CDR3 protein. The repertoire holds about half a million distinct CDR3 sequences, with less than 20% as singletons. This entry is derived from a study of T cells in Graves' hyperthyroidism and ophthalmopathy. CDR1 and CDR2 from the germline V gene are SGHTA and FQGTGA. CDR3 size: 16 residues.

The source material was blood. The chain joins TRBV7-3 to TRBJ2-1, with D maybe TRBD2 (7 bases). The sequence derives from a middle-aged man with Graves' ophthalmopathy. The CDR3 bases are TGTGCCAGCAGCCCGAAGGGGGGGGCCTCCAACAATGAGCAGTTCTTC. Translation gives CASSPKGGASNNEQFF.